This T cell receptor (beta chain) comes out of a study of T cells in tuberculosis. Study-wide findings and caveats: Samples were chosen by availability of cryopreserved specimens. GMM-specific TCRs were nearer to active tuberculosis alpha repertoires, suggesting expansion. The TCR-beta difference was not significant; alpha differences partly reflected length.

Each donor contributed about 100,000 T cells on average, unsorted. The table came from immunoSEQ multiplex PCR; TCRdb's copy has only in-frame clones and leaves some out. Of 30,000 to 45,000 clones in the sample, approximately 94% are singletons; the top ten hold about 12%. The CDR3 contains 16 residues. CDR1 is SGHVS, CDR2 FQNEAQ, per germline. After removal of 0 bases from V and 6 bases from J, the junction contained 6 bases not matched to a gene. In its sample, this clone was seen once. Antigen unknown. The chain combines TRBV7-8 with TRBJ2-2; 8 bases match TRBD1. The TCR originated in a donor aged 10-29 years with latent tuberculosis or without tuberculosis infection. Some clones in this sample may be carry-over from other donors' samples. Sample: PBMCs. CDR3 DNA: TGTGCCAGCAGCTTAGCGCGCCAGGGGGCCGCCGGGGAGCTGTTTTTT. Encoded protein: CASSLARQGAAGELFF.